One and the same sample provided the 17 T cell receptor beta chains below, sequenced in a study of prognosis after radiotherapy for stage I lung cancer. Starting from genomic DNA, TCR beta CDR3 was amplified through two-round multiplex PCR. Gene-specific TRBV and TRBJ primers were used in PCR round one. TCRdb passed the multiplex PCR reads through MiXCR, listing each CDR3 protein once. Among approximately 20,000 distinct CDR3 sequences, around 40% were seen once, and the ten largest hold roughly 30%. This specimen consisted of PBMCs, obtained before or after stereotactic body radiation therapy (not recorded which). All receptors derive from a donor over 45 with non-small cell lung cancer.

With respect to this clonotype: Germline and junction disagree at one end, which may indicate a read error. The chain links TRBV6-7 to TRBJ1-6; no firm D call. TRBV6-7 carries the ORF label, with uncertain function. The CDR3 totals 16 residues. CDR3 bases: TGTGCCAGCAGCTTCATACTAAAGCCCCACCGTAGGGAAGCTCTCTTT. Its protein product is CASSFILKPHRREALF.

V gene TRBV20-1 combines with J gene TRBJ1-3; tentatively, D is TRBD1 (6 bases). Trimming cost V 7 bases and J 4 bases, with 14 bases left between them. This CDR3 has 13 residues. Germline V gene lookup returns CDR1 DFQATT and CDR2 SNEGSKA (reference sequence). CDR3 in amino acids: CSGTGFDGNTIYF. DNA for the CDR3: TGCAGTGGTACAGGGTTCGACGGAAACACCATATATTTT.

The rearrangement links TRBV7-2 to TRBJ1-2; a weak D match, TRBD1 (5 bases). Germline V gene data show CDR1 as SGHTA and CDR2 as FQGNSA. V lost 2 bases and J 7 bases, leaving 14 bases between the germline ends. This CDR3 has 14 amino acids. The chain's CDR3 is CASSLRIQDGGYTF. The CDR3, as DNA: TGTGCCAGCAGCTTAAGAATACAGGATGGTGGCTACACCTTC.

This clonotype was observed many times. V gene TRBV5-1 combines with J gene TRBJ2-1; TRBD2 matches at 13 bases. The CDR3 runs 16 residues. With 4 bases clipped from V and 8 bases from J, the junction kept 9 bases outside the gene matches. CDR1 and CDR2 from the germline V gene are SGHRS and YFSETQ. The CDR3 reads CASSPPTSGRADEQFF. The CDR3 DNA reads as TGCGCCAGCAGCCCACCTACTAGCGGGAGGGCCGATGAGCAGTTCTTC. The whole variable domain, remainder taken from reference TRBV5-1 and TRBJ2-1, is KAGVTQTPRYLIKTRGQQVTLSCSPISGHRSVSWYQQTPGQGLQFLFEYFSETQRNKGNFPGRFSGRQFSNSRSEMNVSTLELGDSALYLCASSPPTSGRADEQFFGPGTRLTVL.

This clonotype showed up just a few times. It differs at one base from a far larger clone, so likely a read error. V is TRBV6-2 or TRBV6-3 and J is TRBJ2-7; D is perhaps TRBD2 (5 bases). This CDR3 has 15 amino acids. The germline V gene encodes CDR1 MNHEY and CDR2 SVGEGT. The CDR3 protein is CASSYSPGGNYDQYF. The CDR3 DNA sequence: TGTGCCAGCAGTTACTCACCCGGAGGCAACTACGATCAGTACTTC.

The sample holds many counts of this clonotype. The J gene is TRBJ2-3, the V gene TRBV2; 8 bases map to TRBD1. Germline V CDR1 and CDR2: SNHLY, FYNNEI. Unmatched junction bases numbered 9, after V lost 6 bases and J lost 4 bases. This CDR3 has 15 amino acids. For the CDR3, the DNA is TGTGCCAGCAGGGCTCGGACAGGGCTTGCAGATACGCAGTATTTT. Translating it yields CASRARTGLADTQYF.

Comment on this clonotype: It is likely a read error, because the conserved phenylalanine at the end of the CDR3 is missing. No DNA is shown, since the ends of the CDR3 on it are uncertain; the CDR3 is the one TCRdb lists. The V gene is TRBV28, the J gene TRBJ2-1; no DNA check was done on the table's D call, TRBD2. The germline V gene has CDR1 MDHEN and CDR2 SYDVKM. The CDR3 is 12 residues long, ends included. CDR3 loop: CASSLAAGEQLL.

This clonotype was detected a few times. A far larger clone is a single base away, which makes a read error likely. The CDR3 DNA follows: TGTGCCAGCAGGAGACATGGTTTTGAAGCTTTCTTT. It translates to CASRRHGFEAFF. The V and J genes are TRBV7-9 and TRBJ1-1; D is unclear. Trimming pared 6 bases from V and 7 bases from J, leaving 12 bases between. The CDR3 totals 12 residues. Germline CDR1 SEHNR, CDR2 FQNEAQ (reference sequence).

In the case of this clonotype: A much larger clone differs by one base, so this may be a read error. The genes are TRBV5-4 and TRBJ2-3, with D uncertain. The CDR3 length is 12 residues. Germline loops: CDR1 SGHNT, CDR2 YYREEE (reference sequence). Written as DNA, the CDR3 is TGTGCCAGCAGCCAGTCTGTAGATAAGCAGTATTTT. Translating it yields CASSQSVDKQYF.

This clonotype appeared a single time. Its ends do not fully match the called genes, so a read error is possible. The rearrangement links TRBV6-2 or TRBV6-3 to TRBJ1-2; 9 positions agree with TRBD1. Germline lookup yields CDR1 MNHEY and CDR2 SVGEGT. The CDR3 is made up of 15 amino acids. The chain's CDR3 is CASSKRDRGDYGYAF. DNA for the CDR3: TGTGCCAGCAGTAAACGAGACAGGGGGGACTATGGCTACGCATTC.

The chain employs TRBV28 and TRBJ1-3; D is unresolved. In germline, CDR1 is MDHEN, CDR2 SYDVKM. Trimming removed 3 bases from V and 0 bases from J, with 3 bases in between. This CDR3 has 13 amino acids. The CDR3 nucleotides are TGTGCCAGCAGTTTGAGCTCTGGAAACACCATATATTTT. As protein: CASSLSSGNTIYF.

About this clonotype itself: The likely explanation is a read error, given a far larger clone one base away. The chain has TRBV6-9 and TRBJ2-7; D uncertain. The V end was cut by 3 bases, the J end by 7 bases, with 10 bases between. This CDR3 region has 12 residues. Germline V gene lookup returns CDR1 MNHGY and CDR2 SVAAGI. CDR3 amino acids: CASSYGATEQYF. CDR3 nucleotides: TGTGCCAGCAGTTACGGAGCAACTGAGCAGTACTTC.

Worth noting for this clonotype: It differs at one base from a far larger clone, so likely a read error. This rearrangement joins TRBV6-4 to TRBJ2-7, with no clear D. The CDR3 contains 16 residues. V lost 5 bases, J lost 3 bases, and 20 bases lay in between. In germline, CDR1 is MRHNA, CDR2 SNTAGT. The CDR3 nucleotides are TGTGCCAGCAGTCGCCCTCCCAGCTGGGGAAGCTACGAGCAGTACTTC. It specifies CASSRPPSWGSYEQYF.

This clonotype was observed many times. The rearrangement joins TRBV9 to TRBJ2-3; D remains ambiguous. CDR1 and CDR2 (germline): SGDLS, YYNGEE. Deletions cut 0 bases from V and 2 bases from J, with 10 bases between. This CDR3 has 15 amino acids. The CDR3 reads CASSVEGRSTDTQYF. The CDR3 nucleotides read TGTGCCAGCAGCGTAGAAGGGCGGTCCACAGATACGCAGTATTTT.

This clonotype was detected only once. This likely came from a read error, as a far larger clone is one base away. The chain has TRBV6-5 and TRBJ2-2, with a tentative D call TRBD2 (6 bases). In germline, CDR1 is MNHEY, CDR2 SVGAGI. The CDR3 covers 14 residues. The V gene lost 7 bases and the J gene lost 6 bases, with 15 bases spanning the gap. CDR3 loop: CASISLSGSGELFF. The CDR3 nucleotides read TGTGCCAGCATATCCCTTAGCGGATCCGGGGAGCTGTTTTTT.

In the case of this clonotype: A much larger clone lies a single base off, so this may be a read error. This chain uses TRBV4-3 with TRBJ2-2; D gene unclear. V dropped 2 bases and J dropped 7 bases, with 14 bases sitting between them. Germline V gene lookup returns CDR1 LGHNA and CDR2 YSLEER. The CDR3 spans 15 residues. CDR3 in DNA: TGCGCCAGCAGCCAATATCCGTATAGGATCGGGGAGCTGTTTTTT. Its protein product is CASSQYPYRIGELFF.

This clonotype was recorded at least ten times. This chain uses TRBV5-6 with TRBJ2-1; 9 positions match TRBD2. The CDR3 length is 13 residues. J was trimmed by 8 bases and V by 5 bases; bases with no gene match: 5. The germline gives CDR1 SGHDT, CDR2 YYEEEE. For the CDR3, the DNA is TGTGCCAGCAGTTTGCGGGAGGGGCATGAGCAGTTCTTC. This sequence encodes CASSLREGHEQFF.